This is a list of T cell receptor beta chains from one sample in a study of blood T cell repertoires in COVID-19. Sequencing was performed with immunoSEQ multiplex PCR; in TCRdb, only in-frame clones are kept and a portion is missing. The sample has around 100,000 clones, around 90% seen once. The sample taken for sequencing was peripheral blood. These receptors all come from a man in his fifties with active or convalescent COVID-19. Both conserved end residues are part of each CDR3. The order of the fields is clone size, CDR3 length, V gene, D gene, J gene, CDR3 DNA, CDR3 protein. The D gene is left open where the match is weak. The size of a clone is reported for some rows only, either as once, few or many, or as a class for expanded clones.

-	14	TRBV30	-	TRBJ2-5	TGTGCCTGGAGTTCCTCAGGGGGGCAAGAGACCCAGTACTTC	CAWSSSGGQETQYF
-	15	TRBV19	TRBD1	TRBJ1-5	TGTGCCAGTAGTCCCCAGGGGGCGAGCAATCAGCCCCAGCATTTT	CASSPQGASNQPQHF
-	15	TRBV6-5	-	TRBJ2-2	TGTGCCAGCAGTTTGCAGGGGTTTAGCACCGGGGAGCTGTTTTTT	CASSLQGFSTGELFF
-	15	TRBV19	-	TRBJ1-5	TGTGCCAGTAGAACCTCAAGCTATAGCAATCAGCCCCAGCATTTT	CASRTSSYSNQPQHF
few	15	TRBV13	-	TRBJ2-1	TGTGCCAGCAGCCCACGGGGGTTACCGATAGATGAGCAGTTCTTC	CASSPRGLPIDEQFF
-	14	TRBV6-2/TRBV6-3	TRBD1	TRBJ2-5	TGTGCCAGCAGTCAGGGGGCCCTAGGGTTGTTCCAGTACTTC	CASSQGALGLFQYF
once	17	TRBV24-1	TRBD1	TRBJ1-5	TGTGCCACCAGTGATGCCTCGGGGCAGGGGGCTCGACAGCCCCAGCATTTT	CATSDASGQGARQPQHF
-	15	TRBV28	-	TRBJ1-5	TGTGCCAGCACTCTAAGTATCCGGGGCAATCAGCCCCAGCATTTT	CASTLSIRGNQPQHF
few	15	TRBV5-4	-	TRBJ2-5	TGTGCCAGCAGCTTGGGGGCGGGGTCACAAGAGACCCAGTACTTC	CASSLGAGSQETQYF
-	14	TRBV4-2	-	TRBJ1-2	TGTGCCAGCAGACCTGAAGGGGCAGACTATGGCTACACCTTC	CASRPEGADYGYTF
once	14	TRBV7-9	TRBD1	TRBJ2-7	TGTGCCAGCAGCAGGGACAGTTATTCCTACGAGCAGTACTTC	CASSRDSYSYEQYF
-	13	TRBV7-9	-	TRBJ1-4	TGTGCCAGCAGCACGACCCAGGGGGAAAAACTGTTTTTT	CASSTTQGEKLFF
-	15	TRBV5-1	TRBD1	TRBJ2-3	TGCGCCAGCAGCTTACAGGGGGCCGGCACAGATACGCAGTATTTT	CASSLQGAGTDTQYF
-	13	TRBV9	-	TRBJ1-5	TGTGCCAGCAGCGCAGGGGCGGGCCAGCCCCAGCATTTT	CASSAGAGQPQHF
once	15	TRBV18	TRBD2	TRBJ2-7	TGTGCCAGCTCCCGCGCGGCGGGGGGCACCTCCGAGCAGTACTTC	CASSRAAGGTSEQYF
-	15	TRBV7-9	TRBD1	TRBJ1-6	TGTGCCAGCAGCCCCCCAGGGGGTGGGAATTCACCCCTCCACTTT	CASSPPGGGNSPLHF
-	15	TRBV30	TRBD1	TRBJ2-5	TGTGCCTGGAGTGAAACGGCAGGGGGCTTTGAGACCCAGTACTTC	CAWSETAGGFETQYF
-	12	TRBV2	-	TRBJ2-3	TGTGCCAGCAGGGGGGAGGGGGTAACGCAGTATTTT	CASRGEGVTQYF
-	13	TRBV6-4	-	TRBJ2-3	TGTGCCAGCAGTGAAGACACCACAGATACGCAGTATTTT	CASSEDTTDTQYF
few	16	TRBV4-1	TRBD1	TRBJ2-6	TGCGCCAGCAGCCCATACAGGGGCTCTGGGGCCAACGTCCTGACTTTC	CASSPYRGSGANVLTF
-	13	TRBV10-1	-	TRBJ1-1	TGCGCCAGCAGTGAGTCATACAGTGGGGAAGCTTTCTTT	CASSESYSGEAFF
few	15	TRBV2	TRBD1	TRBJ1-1	TGTGCCAGCACGGGACAGCCCGCTATGAACACTGAAGCTTTCTTT	CASTGQPAMNTEAFF
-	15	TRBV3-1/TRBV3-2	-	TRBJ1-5	TGTGCCAGCAGCCAAGTATTCACAGGCAATCAGCCCCAGCATTTT	CASSQVFTGNQPQHF
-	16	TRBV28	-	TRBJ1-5	TGTGCCAGCAGTACTCCCGGGACTAGTATGAGTCAGCCCCAGCATTTT	CASSTPGTSMSQPQHF
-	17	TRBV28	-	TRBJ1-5	TGTGCCAGCTCCCCCCGGGGGGGAAGGTTAATGTATCAGCCCCAGCATTTT	CASSPRGGRLMYQPQHF
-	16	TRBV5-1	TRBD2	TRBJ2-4	TGCGCCAGCAGCTTGTCGGGACTAGCGGGGGGGGGCATTCAGTACTTC	CASSLSGLAGGGIQYF
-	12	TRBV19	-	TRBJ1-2	TGTGCCAGTAGTATAGAACAGTACGGCTACACCTTC	CASSIEQYGYTF
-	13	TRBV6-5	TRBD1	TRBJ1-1	TGTGCCAGTGCCGGGACAGCGCTCACTGAAGCTTTCTTT	CASAGTALTEAFF
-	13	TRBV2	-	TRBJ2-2	TGTGCCAGCAGTATGGCCATCACCGGGGAGCTGTTTTTT	CASSMAITGELFF